Below are 16 T cell receptor beta chains sequenced from a single sample in a study of control samples from healthy donors and cancer patients. Some clones are missing from TCRdb's copy, which holds only in-frame ones; the method was immunoSEQ multiplex PCR. The sample holds about 160,000 clones, over 95% seen once. Specimen: blood. The origin of the receptors is a woman aged 25 to 45 in good health.

This clone is a singleton in its sample. V gene TRBV6-4 combines with J gene TRBJ2-1; D might be TRBD2 (5 bases). This CDR3 has 15 amino acids. With 2 bases removed from V and 5 bases from J, the gap between germline ends came to 13 bases. Germline CDR1 is MRHNA and CDR2 is SNTAGT. The CDR3: CASSDGPRADNEQFF. In nucleotides, the CDR3 is TGTGCCAGCAGTGACGGTCCGCGGGCGGACAATGAGCAGTTCTTC.

The chain recombines TRBV28 with TRBJ1-4; 7 positions agree with TRBD1. This CDR3 region has 15 residues. V lost 6 bases, J lost 3 bases, and 7 bases stayed unmatched. CDR1 is MDHEN, CDR2 SYDVKM, per germline. The CDR3 is CASRANRGANEKLFF. The CDR3 DNA reads TGTGCCAGCAGGGCGAACAGGGGCGCTAATGAAAAACTGTTTTTT. Full variable domain (remainder filled in from reference TRBV28 and TRBJ1-4): DVKVTQSSRYLVKRTGEKVFLECVQDMDHENMFWYRQDPGLGLRLIYFSYDVKMKEKGDIPEGYSVSREKKERFSLILESASTNQTSMYLCASRANRGANEKLFFGSGTQLSVL.

For the CDR3, the DNA is TGTGCCACTTCTCCGGGGGAGCTTGGCTACACCTTC. This translates into CATSPGELGYTF. The genes are TRBV19 and TRBJ1-2, with D perhaps matching TRBD1 (5 bases). Germline V lookup: CDR1 LNHDA, CDR2 SQIVND (reference sequence). Trimming stripped 10 bases from V and 7 bases from J, with 16 bases between. The CDR3 is 12 residues long.

The chain couples TRBV6-1 to TRBJ1-3; no clear D gene. This CDR3 is built from 14 residues. Trimming cost V 2 bases and J 3 bases, with 8 bases left between them. CDR1 is MNHNS and CDR2 is SASEGT in the germline V gene. The CDR3 sequence: CASSEQQSGNTIYF. The CDR3 coding sequence is TGTGCCAGCAGTGAACAGCAGAGTGGAAACACCATATATTTT.

The rearrangement joins TRBV28 to TRBJ1-4, with 8 bases aligning to TRBD1. J lost 4 bases, V lost 5 bases, and 6 bases had no gene match. CDR1 MDHEN and CDR2 SYDVKM come from the germline V gene. The length of the CDR3 is 15 residues. CDR3: CASSPQGAGNEKLFF. CDR3 DNA sequence: TGTGCCAGCAGTCCCCAGGGGGCGGGTAATGAAAAACTGTTTTTT.

This rearrangement joins TRBV2 to TRBJ2-2; 12 nucleotides align to TRBD2. The CDR3 is 15 amino acids. In germline, CDR1 is SNHLY, CDR2 FYNNEI. V lost 6 bases, J lost 3 bases, and 2 bases stayed unmatched. The DNA for the CDR3 is TGTGCCAGCAGAGGACTAGCGGGATACACCGGGGAGCTGTTTTTT. It codes for CASRGLAGYTGELFF. The entire variable domain, with the rest obtained from reference TRBV2 and TRBJ2-2, is as follows: EPEVTQTPSHQVTQMGQEVILRCVPISNHLYFYWYRQILGQKVEFLVSFYNNEISEKSEIFDDQFSVERPDGSNFTLKIRSTKLEDSAMYFCASRGLAGYTGELFFGEGSRLTVL.

This clone was seen just once. This chain connects TRBV3-1 (or the pseudogene TRBV3-2) to TRBJ2-5; TRBD2 matches 8 bases. Looked up from germline, CDR1 is LGHDT and CDR2 is YNNKEL (reference sequence). Trimming at V came to 4 bases and at J to 5 bases, leaving 6 bases not matched to a gene. There are 14 residues in the CDR3. The DNA of the CDR3 is TGTGCCAGCAGCCTGTCGGGAGGGTGGGAGACCCAGTACTTC. Translated: CASSLSGGWETQYF.

This rearrangement joins TRBV19 to TRBJ2-5; TRBD2 matches at 14 bases. The germline CDR1 and CDR2 sequences are LNHDA and SQIVND (reference sequence). The CDR3 has 16 residues. Germline trimming cut 4 bases from V and 3 bases from J; bases unmatched to any gene: 4. CDR3 nucleotides: TGTGCCAGTAGTAAGCCGGGACTAGCGGGAGAAGAGACCCAGTACTTC. Translating gives CASSKPGLAGEETQYF. Variable domain in full (rest from reference TRBV19 and TRBJ2-5): DGGITQSPKYLFRKEGQNVTLSCEQNLNHDAMYWYRQDPGQGLRLIYYSQIVNDFQKGDIAEGYSVSREKKESFPLTVTSAQKNPTAFYLCASSKPGLAGEETQYFGPGTRLLVL.

V usage is TRBV24-1 and J usage is TRBJ2-1; possibly TRBD2 for D (5 bases). The CDR3 runs 13 residues. With 3 bases removed from V and 10 bases from J, the gap between germline ends came to 12 bases. Germline CDR1 and CDR2: KGHDR and SFDVKD. CDR3 sequence: CATSDPWTGEQFF. CDR3 nucleotide sequence: TGTGCCACCAGTGATCCCTGGACGGGGGAGCAGTTCTTC.

V gene TRBV6-5 combines with J gene TRBJ1-2; D is possibly TRBD1 (6 bases). V dropped 2 bases and J dropped 6 bases, with 16 bases sitting between them. CDR3 length: 15 residues. The germline CDR1 and CDR2 sequences are MNHEY and SVGAGI. The CDR3 is CASSYRLTGTHGYTF. DNA for the CDR3: TGTGCCAGCAGTTACAGACTCACAGGGACCCATGGCTACACCTTC.

This rearrangement joins TRBV19 to TRBJ1-2; 7 bases line up with TRBD1. Trimming took 4 bases from V and 6 from J; bases not matched to a gene: 8. CDR3 length: 14 residues. Germline values: CDR1 LNHDA, CDR2 SQIVND (reference sequence). CDR3: CASSTTGVPHGYTF. As DNA, the CDR3 is TGTGCCAGTAGTACCACAGGGGTTCCCCATGGCTACACCTTC.

This sequence joins TRBV2 and TRBJ1-6, with 11 bases aligning to TRBD1. The J segment lost 7 bases and the V segment lost 6 bases, leaving 5 bases of the junction unmatched. Per germline, CDR1 SNHLY and CDR2 FYNNEI. This CDR3 comprises 15 residues. CDR3 protein: CASRNRDRGNSPLHF. Here the CDR3 DNA reads TGTGCCAGCAGGAACAGGGACAGGGGGAATTCACCCCTCCACTTT.

This chain joins TRBV5-5 and TRBJ2-7, with D perhaps assigned TRBD1 or TRBD2 (5 bases each). The CDR3 extends over 14 amino acids. Trimming took off 4 bases at V and 0 bases at J, with 11 bases between the two ends. Germline V lookup: CDR1 SGHKS, CDR2 YYEKEE (reference sequence). The chain's CDR3 is CASSGGPSSYEQYF. In nucleotides, the CDR3 is TGTGCCAGCAGCGGGGGACCGAGCTCCTACGAGCAGTACTTC.

The J gene is TRBJ1-3, the V gene TRBV10-2; no definite D call. This CDR3 comprises 16 residues. Germline values: CDR1 WSHSY, CDR2 SAAADI. The V end was cut by 4 bases, the J end by 0 bases, with 13 bases between. The CDR3 region is CASSVGPKGSGNTIYF. DNA of the CDR3: TGCGCCAGCAGTGTGGGTCCCAAGGGCTCTGGAAACACCATATATTTT.

The chain uses TRBV5-4 and TRBJ2-1; D unclear. From germline, CDR1 is SGHNT and CDR2 YYREEE (reference sequence). This CDR3 is built from 13 residues. The germline V and J ends were trimmed by 1 base and 8 bases, with 10 bases remaining between them. CDR3 region: CASSLPPSHEQFF. CDR3 nucleotide sequence: TGTGCCAGCAGCTTGCCCCCATCCCATGAGCAGTTCTTC.

The chain employs TRBV25-1 and TRBJ2-2; 11 bases agree with TRBD2. With V trimmed by 4 bases and J by 1 base, 5 bases remained unmatched. Germline V gene data show CDR1 as MGHDK and CDR2 as SYGVNS. The CDR3 spans 17 residues. The CDR3 loop is CASSGLAGGMNTGELFF. In DNA form, the CDR3 reads TGTGCCAGCAGTGGTCTAGCGGGAGGTATGAACACCGGGGAGCTGTTTTTT.